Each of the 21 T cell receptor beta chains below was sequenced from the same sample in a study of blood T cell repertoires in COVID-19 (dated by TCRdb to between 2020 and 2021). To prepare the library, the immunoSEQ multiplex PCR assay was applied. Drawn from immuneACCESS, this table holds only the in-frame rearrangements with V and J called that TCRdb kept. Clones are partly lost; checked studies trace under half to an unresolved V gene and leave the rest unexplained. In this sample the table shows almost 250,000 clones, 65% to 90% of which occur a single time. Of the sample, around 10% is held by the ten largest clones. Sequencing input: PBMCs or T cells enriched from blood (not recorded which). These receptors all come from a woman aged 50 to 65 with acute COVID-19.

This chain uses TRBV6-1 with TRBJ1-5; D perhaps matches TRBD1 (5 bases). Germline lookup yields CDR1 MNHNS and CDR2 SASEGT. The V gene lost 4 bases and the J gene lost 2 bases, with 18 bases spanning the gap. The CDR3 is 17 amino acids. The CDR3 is CASSALQGSFGNQPQHF. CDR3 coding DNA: TGTGCCAGCAGTGCGCTCCAGGGTTCCTTCGGCAATCAGCCCCAGCATTTT.

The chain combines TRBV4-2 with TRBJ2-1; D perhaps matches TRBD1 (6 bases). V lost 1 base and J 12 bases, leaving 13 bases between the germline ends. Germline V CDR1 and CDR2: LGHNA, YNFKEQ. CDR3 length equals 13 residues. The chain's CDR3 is CASSQVTGQTQFF. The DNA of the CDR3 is TGTGCCAGCAGCCAAGTTACAGGACAGACGCAGTTCTTC.

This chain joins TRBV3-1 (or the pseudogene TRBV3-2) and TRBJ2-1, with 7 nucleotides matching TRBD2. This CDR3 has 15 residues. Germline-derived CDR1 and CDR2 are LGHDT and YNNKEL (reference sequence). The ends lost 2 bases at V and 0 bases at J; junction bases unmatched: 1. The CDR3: CASSQTGGSYNEQFF. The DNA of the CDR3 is TGTGCCAGCAGCCAAACGGGGGGCTCCTACAATGAGCAGTTCTTC.

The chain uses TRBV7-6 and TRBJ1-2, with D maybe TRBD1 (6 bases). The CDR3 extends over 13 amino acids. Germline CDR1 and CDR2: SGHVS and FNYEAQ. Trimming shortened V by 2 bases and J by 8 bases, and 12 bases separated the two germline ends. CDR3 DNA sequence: TGTGCCAGCAGCTTAACCCGGGGACACGGCTACACCTTC. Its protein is CASSLTRGHGYTF. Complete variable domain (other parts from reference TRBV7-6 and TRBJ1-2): GAGVSQSPRYKVTKRGQDVALRCDPISGHVSLYWYRQALGQGPEFLTYFNYEAQQDKSGLPNDRFSAERPEGSISTLTIQRTEQRDSAMYRCASSLTRGHGYTFGSGTRLTVV.

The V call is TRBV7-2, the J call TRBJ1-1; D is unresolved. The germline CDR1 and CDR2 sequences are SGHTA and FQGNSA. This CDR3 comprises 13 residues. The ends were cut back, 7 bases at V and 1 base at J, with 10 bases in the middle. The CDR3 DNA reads TGTGCCAGCAACCTAGTCTCGAACACTGAAGCTTTCTTT. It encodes CASNLVSNTEAFF.

CDR3 amino acids: CAWSGQRGAQDTNTGELFF. The CDR3 bases are TGTGCCTGGAGTGGCCAGCGGGGGGCCCAAGATACGAACACCGGGGAGCTGTTTTTT. The chain has TRBV30 and TRBJ2-2; TRBD2 agrees at 9 bases. V shed 1 base and J 0 bases; nucleotides not matched to a gene: 12. Germline V gene data show CDR1 as GTSNPN and CDR2 as SVGIG (reference sequence). This CDR3 has 19 amino acids.

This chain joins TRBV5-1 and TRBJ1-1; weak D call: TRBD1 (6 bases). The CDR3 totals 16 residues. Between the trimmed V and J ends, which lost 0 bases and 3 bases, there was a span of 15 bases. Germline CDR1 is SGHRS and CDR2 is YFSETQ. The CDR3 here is CASSLAIRGTDTEAFF. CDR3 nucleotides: TGCGCCAGCAGCTTGGCTATCAGGGGAACGGACACTGAAGCTTTCTTT.

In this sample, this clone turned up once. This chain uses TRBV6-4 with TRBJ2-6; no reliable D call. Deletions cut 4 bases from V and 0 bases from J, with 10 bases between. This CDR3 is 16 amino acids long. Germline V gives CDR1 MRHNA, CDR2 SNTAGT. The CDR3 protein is CASSVNSLSGANVLTF. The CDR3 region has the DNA TGTGCCAGCAGTGTTAACAGCCTCTCTGGGGCCAACGTCCTGACTTTC.

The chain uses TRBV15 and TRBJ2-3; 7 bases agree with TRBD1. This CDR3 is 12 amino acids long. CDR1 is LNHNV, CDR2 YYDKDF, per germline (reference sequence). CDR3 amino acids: CSSGQDTDTQYF. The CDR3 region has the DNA TGTTCGAGCGGACAGGACACAGATACGCAGTATTTT. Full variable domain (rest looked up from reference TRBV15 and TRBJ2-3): DAMVIQNPRYQVTQFGKPVTLSCSQTLNHNVMYWYQQKSSQAPKLLFHYYDKDFNNEADTPDNFQSRRPNTSFCFLDIRSPGLGDTAMYLCSSGQDTDTQYFGPGTRLTVL.

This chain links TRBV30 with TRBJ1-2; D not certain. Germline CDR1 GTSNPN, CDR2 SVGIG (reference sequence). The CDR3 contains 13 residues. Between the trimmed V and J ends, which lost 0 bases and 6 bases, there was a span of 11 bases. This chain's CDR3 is CAWSVPPGHGYTF. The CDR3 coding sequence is TGTGCCTGGAGTGTACCCCCTGGGCATGGCTACACCTTC.

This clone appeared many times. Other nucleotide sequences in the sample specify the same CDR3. In DNA, the CDR3 is TGTGCCAGCACGGACAGTACCTACGAGCAGTACTTC. Translation gives CASTDSTYEQYF. This rearrangement joins TRBV2 to TRBJ2-7, with a possible D match to TRBD1 (6 bases). Trimming removed 7 bases at V and 2 bases at J, with 9 bases between. The CDR3 loop spans 12 amino acids. From germline, CDR1 is SNHLY and CDR2 FYNNEI.

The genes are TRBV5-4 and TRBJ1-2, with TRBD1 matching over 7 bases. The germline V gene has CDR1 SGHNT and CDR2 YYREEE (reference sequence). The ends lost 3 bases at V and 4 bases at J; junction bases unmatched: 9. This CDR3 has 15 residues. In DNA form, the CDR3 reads TGTGCCAGCAGCTCCCGACAGGGCGTCGGCTATGGCTACACCTTC. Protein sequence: CASSSRQGVGYGYTF.

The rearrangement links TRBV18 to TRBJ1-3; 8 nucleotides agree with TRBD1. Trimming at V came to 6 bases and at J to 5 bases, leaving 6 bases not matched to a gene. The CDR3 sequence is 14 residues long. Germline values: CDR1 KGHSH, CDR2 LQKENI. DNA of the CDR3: TGTGCCAGCTCTCGTGGACAGGGCAGAAACACCATATATTTT. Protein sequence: CASSRGQGRNTIYF.

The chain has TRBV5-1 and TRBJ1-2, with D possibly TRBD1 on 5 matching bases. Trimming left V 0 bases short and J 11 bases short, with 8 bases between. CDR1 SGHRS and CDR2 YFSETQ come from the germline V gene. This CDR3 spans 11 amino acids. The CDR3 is CASSLAGEYTF. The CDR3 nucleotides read TGCGCCAGCAGCTTGGCGGGGGAGTACACCTTC.

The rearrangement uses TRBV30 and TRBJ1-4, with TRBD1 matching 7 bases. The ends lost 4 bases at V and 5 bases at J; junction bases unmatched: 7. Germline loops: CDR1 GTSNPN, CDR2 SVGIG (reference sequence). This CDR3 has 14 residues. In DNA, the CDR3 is TGTGCCTGGATGGAGGGACAGCAAAATGAAAAACTGTTTTTT. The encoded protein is CAWMEGQQNEKLFF.

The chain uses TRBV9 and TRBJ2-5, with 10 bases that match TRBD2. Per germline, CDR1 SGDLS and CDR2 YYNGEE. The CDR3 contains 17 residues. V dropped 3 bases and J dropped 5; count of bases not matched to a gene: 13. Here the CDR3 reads CASSDRLIERGGETQYF. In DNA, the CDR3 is TGTGCCAGCAGCGACCGACTAATCGAGCGGGGGGGTGAGACCCAGTACTTC.

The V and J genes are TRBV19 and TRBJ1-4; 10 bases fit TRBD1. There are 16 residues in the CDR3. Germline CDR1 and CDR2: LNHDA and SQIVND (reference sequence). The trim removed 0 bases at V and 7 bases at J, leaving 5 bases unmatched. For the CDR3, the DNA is TGTGCCAGTAGTATAGATCGACAGGGGGCGAGTGAAAAACTGTTTTTT. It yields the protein CASSIDRQGASEKLFF. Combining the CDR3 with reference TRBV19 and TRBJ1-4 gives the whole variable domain DGGITQSPKYLFRKEGQNVTLSCEQNLNHDAMYWYRQDPGQGLRLIYYSQIVNDFQKGDIAEGYSVSREKKESFPLTVTSAQKNPTAFYLCASSIDRQGASEKLFFGSGTQLSVL.

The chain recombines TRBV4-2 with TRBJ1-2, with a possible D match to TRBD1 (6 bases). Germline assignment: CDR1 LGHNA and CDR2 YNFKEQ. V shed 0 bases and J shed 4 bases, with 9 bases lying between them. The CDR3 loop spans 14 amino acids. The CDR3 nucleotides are TGTGCCAGCAGCCAAGAAAACAGGGTCTATGGCTACACCTTC. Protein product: CASSQENRVYGYTF.

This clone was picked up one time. The CDR3 sequence: CASRRQGGFGDEKLFF. The CDR3 DNA follows: TGTGCCAGTAGGCGACAGGGGGGTTTTGGTGATGAAAAACTGTTTTTT. The chain employs TRBV19 and TRBJ1-4, with 9 bases matching TRBD1. Germline V gene sequence: CDR1 LNHDA, CDR2 SQIVND (reference sequence). The V gene end was trimmed by 6 bases and the J gene end by 6 bases; junction bases not matched to a gene: 11. There are 16 residues in the CDR3.

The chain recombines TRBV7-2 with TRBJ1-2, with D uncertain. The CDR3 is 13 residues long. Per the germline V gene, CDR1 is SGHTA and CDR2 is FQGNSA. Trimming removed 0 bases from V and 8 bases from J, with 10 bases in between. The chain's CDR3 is CASSLAGVGGYTF. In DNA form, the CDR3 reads TGTGCCAGCAGCTTAGCCGGGGTTGGCGGCTACACCTTC.

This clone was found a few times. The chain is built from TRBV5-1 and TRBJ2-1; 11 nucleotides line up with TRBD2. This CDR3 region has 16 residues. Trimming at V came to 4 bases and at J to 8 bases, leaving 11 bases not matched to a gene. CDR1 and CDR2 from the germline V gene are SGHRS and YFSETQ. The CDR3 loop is CASSPPGSGGADEQFF. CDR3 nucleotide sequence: TGCGCCAGCAGCCCCCCCGGTAGCGGGGGGGCAGATGAGCAGTTCTTC. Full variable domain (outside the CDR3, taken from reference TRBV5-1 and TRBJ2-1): KAGVTQTPRYLIKTRGQQVTLSCSPISGHRSVSWYQQTPGQGLQFLFEYFSETQRNKGNFPGRFSGRQFSNSRSEMNVSTLELGDSALYLCASSPPGSGGADEQFFGPGTRLTVL.